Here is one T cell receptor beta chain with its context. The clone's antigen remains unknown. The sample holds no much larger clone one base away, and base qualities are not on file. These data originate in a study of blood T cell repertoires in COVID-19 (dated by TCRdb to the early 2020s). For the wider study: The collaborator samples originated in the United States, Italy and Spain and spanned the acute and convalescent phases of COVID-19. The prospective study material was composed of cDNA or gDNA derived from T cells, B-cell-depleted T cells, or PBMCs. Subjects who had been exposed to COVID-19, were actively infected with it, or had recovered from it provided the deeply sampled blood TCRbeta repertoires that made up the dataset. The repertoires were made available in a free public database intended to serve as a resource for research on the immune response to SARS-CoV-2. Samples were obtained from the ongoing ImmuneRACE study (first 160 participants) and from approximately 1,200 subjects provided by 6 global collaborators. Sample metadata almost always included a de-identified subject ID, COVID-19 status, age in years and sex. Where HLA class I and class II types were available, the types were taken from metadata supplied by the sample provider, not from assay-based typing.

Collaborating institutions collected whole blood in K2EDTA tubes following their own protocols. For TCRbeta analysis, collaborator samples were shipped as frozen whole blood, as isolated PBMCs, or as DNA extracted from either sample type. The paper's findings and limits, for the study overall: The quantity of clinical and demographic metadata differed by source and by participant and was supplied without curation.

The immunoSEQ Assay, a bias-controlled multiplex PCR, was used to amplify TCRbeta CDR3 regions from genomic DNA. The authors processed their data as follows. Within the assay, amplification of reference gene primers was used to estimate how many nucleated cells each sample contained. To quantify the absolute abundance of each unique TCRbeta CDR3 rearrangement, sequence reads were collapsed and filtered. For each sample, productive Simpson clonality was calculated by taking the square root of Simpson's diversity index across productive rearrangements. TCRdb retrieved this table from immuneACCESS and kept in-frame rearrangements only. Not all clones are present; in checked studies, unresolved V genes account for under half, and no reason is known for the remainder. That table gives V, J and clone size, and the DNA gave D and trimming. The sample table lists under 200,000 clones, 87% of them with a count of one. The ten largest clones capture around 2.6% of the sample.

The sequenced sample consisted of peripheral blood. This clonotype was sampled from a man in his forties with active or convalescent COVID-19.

The DNA sequence reads TGTGCCAGCAGTTACGGTCTCTTTCGGAGGTCCTCCTATAATTCACCCCTCCACTTT. Its amino acids are CASSYGLFRRSSYNSPLHF. The sequence joins TRBV6-2 or TRBV6-3 to TRBJ1-6, with no reliable assignment of the D segment. The V end loses 2 bases and the J end loses 0 bases, and a stretch of 17 bases separates them. CDR1 is given as MNHEY and CDR2 as SVGEGT, both from the germline V gene. From the cysteine up to the phenylalanine, the CDR3 has a length of 19 residues. Only CDR3 DNA is held: 57 bases, read in frame from base 1.